This entry features one TCR beta chain sequence. What it recognizes is unknown. This record belongs to a study of cytomegalovirus exposure and HLA in healthy donors. Study outcomes and limitations: TCR beta V- and J-gene trimming was later associated with a missense DCLRE1C variant.

13 Jbeta primers and 60 Vbeta primers were used for the PCR. Method: immunoSEQ multiplex PCR; TCRdb's copy keeps in-frame clones and lacks some. The data contain over 200,000 clones, more than 65% of them singletons. This CDR3 comprises 17 residues. V lost 4 bases and J lost 1, with 17 bases in between. In germline, CDR1 is SGHRS, CDR2 YFSETQ. The sequenced material came from PBMCs. This sequence originates from a woman younger than 45 in good health and CMV-seronegative. The V and J genes are TRBV5-1 and TRBJ2-2, with a weak D call TRBD2 (6 bases). DNA for the CDR3: TGCGCCAGCAGCCCCCGGGACTCCCGCGAGAACACCGGGGAGCTGTTTTTT. Its translation is CASSPRDSRENTGELFF.